This T cell receptor (beta chain) was sequenced in a study of blood T cell repertoires in COVID-19. Looking at the study overall: Samples representing acute and convalescent COVID-19 were sourced from the United States, Italy and Spain. PBMCs, B-cell-depleted T cells, or T cells were the source of the cDNA or gDNA that made up the material.

In the authors' methods: Counts of nucleated cells, estimated from reference gene primer amplification, were obtained. The protocol was immunoSEQ multiplex PCR, while the TCRdb copy is restricted to in-frame clones and leaves out a portion. V, J and clone size are those of that table, while D and trimming were read from the DNA. This table holds over 75,000 clones, 75% to 90% found once. The CDR3 totals 14 residues. V gave up 6 bases and J gave up 2 bases; unmatched junction bases: 5. The germline CDR1 and CDR2 sequences are MDHEN and SYDVKM. The sequenced material came from peripheral blood. This sequence was found in a woman of 80 years or more with active or convalescent COVID-19. The rearrangement joins TRBV28 to TRBJ2-5; 8 nucleotides match TRBD2. CDR3: CASRPQREQETQYF. The CDR3 DNA is TGTGCCAGCAGGCCCCAGCGGGAGCAAGAGACCCAGTACTTC.